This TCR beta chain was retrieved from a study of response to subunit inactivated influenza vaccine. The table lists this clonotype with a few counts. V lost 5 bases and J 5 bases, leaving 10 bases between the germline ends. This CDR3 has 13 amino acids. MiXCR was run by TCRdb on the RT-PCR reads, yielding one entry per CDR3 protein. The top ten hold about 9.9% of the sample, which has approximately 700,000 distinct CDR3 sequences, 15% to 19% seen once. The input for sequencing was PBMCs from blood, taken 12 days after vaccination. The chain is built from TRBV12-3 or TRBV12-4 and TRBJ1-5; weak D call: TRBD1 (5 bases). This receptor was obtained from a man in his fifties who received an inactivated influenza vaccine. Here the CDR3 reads CASSQIGDQPQHF. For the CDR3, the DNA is TGTGCCAGCAGTCAAATAGGGGATCAGCCCCAGCATTTT.